Shown below are 11 T cell receptor beta chains from a single sample sequenced in a study of T cell responses to AZD1222 COVID-19 vaccine. Here immunoSEQ multiplex PCR was the method, and the copy in TCRdb shows in-frame clones only, minus some. The sample shows some 83,000 clones, 86% of them seen only once. Sequencing used peripheral blood, obtained on day 0 of AZD1222 vaccination. These receptors originate from an adult in good health.

The chain has TRBV7-9 and TRBJ1-4; TRBD1 aligns across 8 bases. Trimming removed 5 bases from V and 0 bases from J; junction bases left unmatched: 8. CDR3 length: 17 residues. Germline CDR1 reads SEHNR; CDR2 reads FQNEAQ (reference sequence). This CDR3 is CASSLGQGRATNEKLFF. The CDR3 nucleotides are TGTGCCAGCAGCCTTGGACAGGGCCGGGCAACTAATGAAAAACTGTTTTTT. Full variable domain (remainder filled in from reference TRBV7-9 and TRBJ1-4): DTGVSQNPRHKITKRGQNVTFRCDPISEHNRLYWYRQTLGQGPEFLTYFQNEAQLEKSRLLSDRFSAERPKGSFSTLEIQRTEQGDSAMYLCASSLGQGRATNEKLFFGSGTQLSVL.

This chain uses TRBV7-6 with TRBJ1-1; D is undetermined. This CDR3 region has 15 residues. Trimming removed 0 bases at V and 0 bases at J, with 8 bases between. The germline CDR1 and CDR2 sequences are SGHVS and FNYEAQ. This CDR3 is CASSLAVGLNTEAFF. CDR3 coding DNA: TGTGCCAGCAGCTTAGCGGTGGGCCTGAACACTGAAGCTTTCTTT.

V usage is TRBV12-5 and J usage is TRBJ1-1; a weak D match, TRBD1 (5 bases). The CDR3 runs to 17 residues. V lost 3 bases and J lost 1, with 18 bases in between. Germline assignment: CDR1 LGHNT and CDR2 FRNRAP. The DNA for the CDR3 is TGTGCTAGTGGTTTTCTCTTACCCGGGACGGGGAACACTGAAGCTTTCTTT. It specifies CASGFLLPGTGNTEAFF. Together with reference TRBV12-5 and TRBJ1-1, the CDR3 gives the full variable domain: DARVTQTPRHKVTEMGQEVTMRCQPILGHNTVFWYRQTMMQGLELLAYFRNRAPLDDSGMPKDRFSAEMPDATLATLKIQPSEPRDSAVYFCASGFLLPGTGNTEAFFGQGTRLTVV.

The J gene is TRBJ1-2, the V gene TRBV30; D might be TRBD1 (5 bases). Trimming took 8 bases from V and 4 from J, leaving 11 bases between them. Germline CDR1 GTSNPN, CDR2 SVGIG (reference sequence). CDR3 length equals 11 residues. CDR3 nucleotide sequence: TGTGCCGGAGGGCAGGGCTATGGCTACACCTTC. Its translation is CAGGQGYGYTF.

The gene calls are TRBV6-2 or TRBV6-3 and TRBJ1-1; TRBD1 is a possible D gene (5 bases). In germline, CDR1 is MNHEY, CDR2 SVGEGT. Trimming cost V 2 bases and J 3 bases, with 7 bases left between them. This CDR3 region has 13 residues. The CDR3 DNA reads TGTGCCAGCAGTTACCAGGGCTACACTGAAGCTTTCTTT. Residues: CASSYQGYTEAFF.

The chain uses TRBV7-3 and TRBJ2-7, with D possibly called TRBD1 or TRBD2 (6 bases each). From germline, CDR1 is SGHTA and CDR2 FQGTGA. The CDR3 has 16 residues. Trimming shortened V by 0 bases and J by 9 bases, and 21 bases separated the two germline ends. CDR3 region: CASSLTGGTLATGQYF. CDR3 DNA sequence: TGTGCCAGCAGCTTAACGGGCGGGACATTGGCAACGGGGCAGTACTTC.

The rearrangement joins TRBV28 to TRBJ1-4; weak D call: TRBD1 (5 bases). The germline V and J ends were trimmed by 1 base and 10 bases, with 13 bases remaining between them. CDR1 is MDHEN and CDR2 is SYDVKM in the germline V gene. The CDR3 is 14 residues long. DNA for the CDR3: TGTGCCAGCAGTTTATCCGGCCTGGGGGGAAAACTGTTTTTT. Its translation: CASSLSGLGGKLFF.

This clone was counted between two and nine times. The chain couples TRBV12-3 or TRBV12-4 to TRBJ1-1; D not certain. V was cut by 7 bases and J by 1 base, with 4 bases left in between. The CDR3 contains 11 residues. CDR3 amino acids: CASKQNTEAFF. The CDR3, as DNA: TGTGCCAGCAAACAGAACACTGAAGCTTTCTTT.

Here the CDR3 reads CASSAQGQGQETQYF. Here the CDR3 DNA reads TGCGCCAGCAGTGCGCAGGGCCAAGGCCAAGAGACCCAGTACTTC. The V call is TRBV10-1, the J call TRBJ2-5; tentatively, D is TRBD1 (5 bases). The CDR3 extends over 15 amino acids. Germline lookup yields CDR1 WNHNN and CDR2 SYGVQD (reference sequence). V was pared by 4 bases and J by 1 base, with 13 bases between.

The J gene is TRBJ1-5, the V gene TRBV27; 7 bases match TRBD1. The CDR3 covers 14 residues. From germline, CDR1 is MNHEY and CDR2 SMNVEV (reference sequence). V was clipped by 6 bases and J by 7 bases; unmatched bases: 9. The CDR3 coding sequence is TGTGCCAGCAGACCCTGGGACAGCCGGCAGCCCCAGCATTTT. Its translation is CASRPWDSRQPQHF.

V is TRBV7-2 and J is TRBJ2-5; tentative D call: TRBD1 (5 bases). V was trimmed by 1 base and J by 4 bases, leaving 13 bases between them. The CDR3 length is 15 residues. From germline, CDR1 is SGHTA and CDR2 FQGNSA. The CDR3 bases are TGTGCCAGCAGCTTAGACCAGGGATGGTCAGAGACCCAGTACTTC. Translating it yields CASSLDQGWSETQYF.